At least ten counts were recorded for the clone carrying this T cell receptor (beta chain). Its specificity is not known. This entry belongs to a study of T-cell memory formation after mild COVID-19. Study-level points and caveats: Later expanders leaned toward CD4+, whereas clones contracting from day 15 to 85 were balanced CD4/CD8.

The CDR3 length is 14 residues. CDR1 and CDR2 (germline): SQVTM, ANQGSEA. Trimming pared 4 bases from V and 6 bases from J, leaving 16 bases between. TCRdb re-derived calls from the 5' RACE reads in MiXCR, one entry per CDR3 protein. This table has about 350,000 distinct CDR3 sequences, approximately 14% appearing once. Sequenced material: PBMCs or a T cell subset sorted from them (not recorded which). The genes are TRBV29-1 and TRBJ2-1; D remains unclear. The receptor's source is a man younger than 35 who had mild COVID-19 (a few samples of this study predate the infection). Cell type and time point are not known. In DNA, the CDR3 is TGCAGCGTTGTTATAAGGGATCTGCGCAATGAGCAGTTCTTC. It yields the protein CSVVIRDLRNEQFF.